The clone carrying this T cell receptor (beta chain) was seen a few times. No antigen is known for it. In the original workflow: Filtering differed since immunoSEQ provided only junctions, with no quality scores. Sequencing used immunoSEQ multiplex PCR; TCRdb keeps in-frame clones, though not all of them. V and J calls plus clone size are reproduced from that table; the DNA served to infer D and trimming. This table holds 330,000 or so clones, roughly 70% found once. These data come from a study of shared clonotypes between healthy human individuals. Study-level background: Donors had three CD4 naive, three CD4 memory, two CD8 naive and one CD8 memory plate apiece.

The study's findings and limits: Estimated richness was generally greater in naive than memory subsets.

The sample taken for sequencing was memory CD4+ T cells sorted from blood. The subset: CD45RA-negative fraction. This TCR was recovered from a young man in good health.

This chain's CDR3 is CASSLAGREGWTNTQYF. CDR3 coding DNA: TGTGCCAGCAGCTTAGCTGGGCGTGAAGGCTGGACGAATACGCAGTATTTT. V is TRBV7-6 and J is TRBJ2-3; D unresolved. The CDR3 sequence is 17 residues long. The V gene lost 0 bases and the J gene lost 7 bases, with 20 bases spanning the gap. The germline V gene has CDR1 SGHVS and CDR2 FNYEAQ.